This T cell receptor (beta chain) was captured by sequencing in a study of T-cell reconstitution after alpha-beta-depleted transplantation in children. Study findings and constraints: Several hundred expanded graft clones reportedly were the source of alpha-beta T cells about two months after transplant. In some patients, recipient T cells and intrathymic progenitors surviving conditioning explained high day-60 diversity. Newly produced T cells mostly accounted for T-cell counts and diversity one year post-transplant.

This clonotype was observed at least ten times. Its antigen is undetermined. TCRbeta library construction was performed incorporating unique molecular identifiers. One entry per CDR3 protein results from TCRdb running MiXCR on the PCR reads. The profile shows some 150,000 distinct CDR3 sequences, 7.5% to 9% of them singletons. The origin of this receptor is a female patient aged 2-15 years who had a stem cell transplant for congenital amegakaryocytic thrombocytopenia, so the T cells may come from the graft donor. The source was PBMCs, mostly from graft donor cells, collected 180 days after TCRalphabeta/CD19-depleted stem cell transplant.

Here the CDR3 DNA reads TGTGCCAGCAGTACCCGGACAGGGGATCAGCCCCAGCATTTT. Translated, it gives CASSTRTGDQPQHF. This chain links TRBV6-1 with TRBJ1-5, with 9 bases fitting TRBD1. Germline V CDR1 and CDR2: MNHNS, SASEGT. V shed 5 bases, J shed 5 bases, and the junction held 4 bases outside the gene matches. This CDR3 contains 14 residues.